Following are 17 T cell receptor beta chains from one sample sequenced in a study of monozygotic twins with cystic fibrosis. The table came from immunoSEQ multiplex PCR; TCRdb's copy has only in-frame clones and leaves some out. The table has roughly 14,000 clones, roughly 93% seen once. The sequencing input was blood. The receptors come from a girl aged 2 to 10 with cystic fibrosis.

This clone was counted once. V is TRBV18 and J is TRBJ2-2, with 12 nucleotides matching TRBD2. The CDR3 totals 21 residues. Trimming took 6 bases from V and 3 from J; bases not matched to a gene: 20. CDR1 is KGHSH and CDR2 is LQKENI in the germline V gene. CDR3 sequence: CASSLLHWTSGKAGDTGELFF. CDR3 DNA: TGTGCCAGCTCTCTTCTACATTGGACTAGCGGGAAAGCGGGGGACACCGGGGAGCTGTTTTTT.

J is TRBJ2-2 and V is TRBV5-5; 8 bases are a match to TRBD1. V lost 3 bases, J lost 7 bases, and 5 bases stayed unmatched. The germline V gene encodes CDR1 SGHKS and CDR2 YYEKEE (reference sequence). This CDR3 has 14 residues. The CDR3 region is CASSWTGLSGELFF. The CDR3, as DNA: TGTGCCAGCAGCTGGACAGGGTTGAGCGGGGAGCTGTTTTTT.

CDR3 bases: TGTGCCAGCAGTTACTCGAGGCAAGGCACTGAAGCTTTCTTT. Amino acids: CASSYSRQGTEAFF. The chain has TRBV27 and TRBJ1-1, with D uncertain. Trimming removed 4 bases from V and 4 bases from J, with 13 bases in between. The length of the CDR3 is 14 residues. Germline-derived CDR1 and CDR2 are MNHEY and SMNVEV (reference sequence).

The V gene is TRBV7-2, the J gene TRBJ1-2; D not resolved. CDR1 is SGHTA and CDR2 is FQGNSA in the germline V gene. The CDR3 has 15 residues. The V end lost 5 bases, the J end lost 7 bases, and 20 bases lay between the germline ends. CDR3 DNA: TGTGCCAGCAGCGCACCTGTCGGGTATTTTTCTGGCTACACCTTC. This sequence encodes CASSAPVGYFSGYTF. The whole variable domain, remainder taken from reference TRBV7-2 and TRBJ1-2, is GAGVSQSPSNKVTEKGKDVELRCDPISGHTALYWYRQSLGQGLEFLIYFQGNSAPDKSGLPSDRFSAERTGGSVSTLTIQRTQQEDSAVYLCASSAPVGYFSGYTFGSGTRLTVV.

This clone was observed once. This chain links TRBV5-5 with TRBJ1-5; D is unresolved. CDR3 length: 16 amino acids. Germline CDR1 is SGHKS and CDR2 is YYEKEE (reference sequence). V gave up 1 base and J gave up 3 bases, with 14 bases separating them. CDR3 in DNA: TGTGCCAGCAGCTTGTTGTGGGAAATAGACAATCAGCCCCAGCATTTT. This gives the protein CASSLLWEIDNQPQHF.

This clone was counted once. V usage is TRBV4-2 and J usage is TRBJ1-1, with D perhaps matching TRBD1 (5 bases). Germline-derived CDR1 and CDR2 are LGHNA and YNFKEQ. Trimming shortened V by 1 base and J by 1 base, and 13 bases separated the two germline ends. The length of the CDR3 is 16 residues. The CDR3 DNA reads TGTGCCAGCAGCCAAGTGAAGGGGCTACAGAACACTGAAGCTTTCTTT. As protein: CASSQVKGLQNTEAFF.

The CDR3 nucleotides read TGCAGCGTGAGACGACAGGGCTACGAGCAGTACTTC. Translated: CSVRRQGYEQYF. The chain has TRBV29-1 and TRBJ2-7; TRBD1 agrees at 7 bases. After removal of 6 bases from V and 3 bases from J, the junction contained 5 bases not matched to a gene. This CDR3 has 12 residues. Germline CDR1 SQVTM, CDR2 ANQGSEA.

CDR3 sequence (DNA): TGCGCCAGCAGCCAGATATTAGAGGGAGTAGCCAAAAACATTCAGTACTTC. Its protein is CASSQILEGVAKNIQYF. The chain links TRBV4-1 to TRBJ2-4, with D possibly being TRBD2 (5 bases). Per germline, CDR1 MGHRA and CDR2 YSYEKL. This CDR3 contains 17 residues. With 3 bases removed from V and 0 bases from J, the gap between germline ends came to 15 bases.

This CDR3 reads CASSFITGARQETQYF. The CDR3 DNA is TGTGCCAGCAGCTTCATTACAGGGGCTCGTCAAGAGACCCAGTACTTC. The rearrangement joins TRBV5-4 to TRBJ2-5; 7 bases fit TRBD1. The germline CDR1 and CDR2 sequences are SGHNT and YYREEE (reference sequence). The V and J ends lost 2 bases and 2 bases, in that order; junction bases with no gene match: 9. The CDR3 length is 16 residues.

This rearrangement joins TRBV7-2 to TRBJ1-4; 9 bases fit TRBD1. This CDR3 region has 18 residues. The germline gives CDR1 SGHTA, CDR2 FQGNSA. V lost 5 bases to trimming and J lost 4 bases; unmatched junction nucleotides: 14. In nucleotides, the CDR3 is TGTGCCAGCAGCCTGAGATCCAGCGGGACAGGGCTTAATGAAAAACTGTTTTTT. Amino acids: CASSLRSSGTGLNEKLFF.

V gene TRBV5-1 combines with J gene TRBJ1-1; D not certain. V lost 0 bases, J lost 1 base, and 4 bases lay in between. CDR1 is SGHRS, CDR2 YFSETQ, per germline. The CDR3 runs to 13 residues. CDR3 amino acids: CASSLEGNTEAFF. Written as DNA, the CDR3 is TGCGCCAGCAGCTTGGAGGGGAACACTGAAGCTTTCTTT.

CDR3 in amino acids: CASSLAVRAEAFF. The CDR3 nucleotides read TGTGCCAGCAGCTTAGCGGTAAGGGCTGAAGCTTTCTTT. V and J are TRBV7-3 and TRBJ1-1; no definite D call. The V end lost 2 bases, the J end lost 6 bases, and 10 bases lay between the germline ends. The germline CDR1 and CDR2 sequences are SGHTA and FQGTGA. The CDR3 runs 13 residues.

This clone was seen only once. The V gene is TRBV28, the J gene TRBJ2-7; D unresolved. Trimming removed 5 bases at V and 1 base at J, with 9 bases between. The CDR3 is 13 residues long. Germline V lookup: CDR1 MDHEN, CDR2 SYDVKM. CDR3 nucleotide sequence: TGTGCCAGCAGTCCGGGTCAGTCCTACGAGCAGTACTTC. This codes for CASSPGQSYEQYF.

This chain uses TRBV9 with TRBJ2-3; 8 bases fit TRBD1. Losses at the gene ends were 6 bases for V and 0 bases for J; bases not matched to a gene: 9. CDR1 SGDLS and CDR2 YYNGEE come from the germline V gene. The CDR3 runs to 16 residues. In DNA, the CDR3 is TGTGCCAGCACGACAGGGGCCATTTCTAGCACAGATACGCAGTATTTT. It yields the protein CASTTGAISSTDTQYF.

This chain uses TRBV6-6 with TRBJ2-1; 13 positions agree with TRBD2. The ends lost 4 bases at V and 0 bases at J; junction bases unmatched: 0. Germline CDR1 reads MNHNY; CDR2 reads SVGAGI (reference sequence). The length of the CDR3 is 16 residues. The CDR3 sequence: CASSWTSGSSYNEQFF. In DNA form, the CDR3 reads TGTGCCAGCAGTTGGACTAGCGGGAGCTCCTACAATGAGCAGTTCTTC.

This rearrangement joins TRBV19 to TRBJ1-5, with D possibly TRBD1 on 5 matching bases. Trimming pared 3 bases from V and 4 bases from J, leaving 16 bases between. Germline values: CDR1 LNHDA, CDR2 SQIVND (reference sequence). This CDR3 region has 16 residues. Here the CDR3 DNA reads TGTGCCAGTAGTATCCGGGGGATCGGGAAAAATCAGCCCCAGCATTTT. This encodes CASSIRGIGKNQPQHF.

The chain is built from TRBV29-1 and TRBJ2-3; D gene uncertain. The CDR3 has 14 amino acids. The V end lost 6 bases, the J end lost 1 base, and 14 bases lay between the germline ends. From germline, CDR1 is SQVTM and CDR2 ANQGSEA. The CDR3 loop reads CSVHPVERTDTQYF. The CDR3 DNA reads TGCAGCGTCCACCCAGTCGAGCGCACAGATACGCAGTATTTT.